This TCR beta chain is from a study of T cells in Graves' hyperthyroidism and ophthalmopathy. Amplified TCR beta CDR3 regions came from RNA transcripts. HTBI primers were employed in a first-round RT-PCR of the TCR CDR3. MiXCR, run by TCRdb on the multiplex PCR reads, gives a single entry per CDR3 protein. The top ten hold more than 8.5% of the sample, which has 89,000 or so distinct CDR3 sequences, 40% seen once. This clonotype showed up many times. Antigen unknown. With a duration under 2 months, the hyperthyroidism was newly diagnosed in patients aged 18 to 65. Study-level results: Ophthalmopathy onset followed model prediction by a median approximately 7 months.

V was cut by 5 bases and J by 5 bases, with 9 bases left in between. The CDR3 runs to 12 residues. CDR1 is MNHEY and CDR2 is SVGAGI in the germline V gene. Sequenced: peripheral blood or thyroid tissue (not recorded which). The chain joins TRBV6-5 to TRBJ1-2, with D unclear. This TCR was sampled from a woman aged 25 to 39 with Graves' hyperthyroidism. This CDR3 reads CASSERSYGYTF. DNA for the CDR3: TGTGCCAGCAGTGAACGGTCATATGGCTACACCTTC.